The 28 T cell receptor beta chains in this list originate from one sample, sequenced in a study of post-analysis software for immune sequencing data. Study-wide points: About 5 TRBV segments were significantly more frequent in patients than in controls. TRBV5-6, TRBV5-1 and TRBV20-1 were among these segments.

Their antigens are not known. Prepared libraries of TCR beta cDNA carried unique molecular identifiers. TCRdb reanalysed the PCR reads using MiXCR and keeps one entry per CDR3 protein. The sample contains about 540,000 distinct CDR3 sequences, roughly 34% of which appear only once. The sample consisted of blood. These receptors originate from a girl aged 2-17 years with multiple sclerosis.

The chain has TRBV29-1 and TRBJ2-7; TRBD2 is a possible D gene (5 bases). This CDR3 contains 11 residues. Trimming shortened V by 6 bases and J by 6 bases, and 12 bases separated the two germline ends. In germline, CDR1 is SQVTM, CDR2 ANQGSEA. In nucleotides, the CDR3 is TGCAGCGTGGGGAGTGGGTCCGAGCAGTACTTC. Translating it yields CSVGSGSEQYF.

The table lists this clonotype with a few counts. This chain joins TRBV5-5 and TRBJ2-5, with no clear D. The V end was cut by 1 base, the J end by 5 bases, with 15 bases between. The germline CDR1 and CDR2 sequences are SGHKS and YYEKEE (reference sequence). The CDR3 has 15 residues. This CDR3 is CASSLTYWGWETQYF. As DNA, the CDR3 is TGTGCCAGCAGCTTGACCTATTGGGGTTGGGAGACCCAGTACTTC.

The V and J genes are TRBV3-1 and TRBJ2-1; no definite D call. CDR3 length: 15 residues. Germline V gene sequence: CDR1 LGHDT, CDR2 YNNKEL (reference sequence). V gave up 0 bases and J gave up 6 bases, with 12 bases separating them. The CDR3 protein is CASSQDPRKLNEQFF. DNA of the CDR3: TGTGCCAGCAGCCAAGATCCAAGAAAGCTCAATGAGCAGTTCTTC.

This clonotype appeared a few times. V gene TRBV28 combines with J gene TRBJ1-4; 11 nucleotides agree with TRBD1. Trimming cost V 8 bases and J 2 bases; bases outside gene matches: 4. This CDR3 region has 15 residues. CDR1 and CDR2 (germline): MDHEN, SYDVKM. The CDR3 loop is CASLDRGRTNEKLFF. The CDR3 coding sequence is TGTGCCAGCCTGGACAGGGGGCGGACTAATGAAAAACTGTTTTTT.

The sample holds many counts of this clonotype. J is TRBJ2-5 and V is TRBV15; D remains unclear. Trimming pared 1 base from V and 13 bases from J, leaving 16 bases between. CDR3 length: 13 residues. Germline lookup yields CDR1 LNHNV and CDR2 YYDKDF (reference sequence). The CDR3 DNA reads TGTGCCACCAGCAGAGTCGGAGATACAGCGTGGTACTTC. Amino acid sequence: CATSRVGDTAWYF.

The chain uses TRBV29-1 and TRBJ2-7, with unresolved D. This CDR3 is built from 13 residues. Trimming pared 3 bases from V and 6 bases from J, leaving 15 bases between. Germline V gives CDR1 SQVTM, CDR2 ANQGSEA. Written as DNA, the CDR3 is TGCAGCGTTGATGGGGATTCACCTGGCGAGCAGTACTTC. Translation gives CSVDGDSPGEQYF.

A remark on this clonotype: Just one base apart from a much larger clone, this may be a read error. The chain has TRBV20-1 and TRBJ2-1, with 9 bases aligning to TRBD1. The CDR3 consists of 15 residues. The J segment lost 10 bases and the V segment lost 7 bases, leaving 17 bases of the junction unmatched. Germline CDR1 and CDR2: DFQATT and SNEGSKA (reference sequence). This CDR3 is CSGKTVQGAPHEQFF. The CDR3 nucleotides are TGCAGTGGGAAGACCGTACAGGGGGCGCCCCACGAGCAGTTCTTC.

Only a few counts were recorded for this clonotype. This sequence joins TRBV7-3 and TRBJ2-1; 13 positions match TRBD2. The CDR3 consists of 16 residues. Germline lookup yields CDR1 SGHTA and CDR2 FQGTGA. V was clipped by 5 bases and J by 6 bases; unmatched bases: 7. The CDR3 DNA follows: TGTGCCAGCAGCCCGCCGGGACTAGCGGGGAGCAATGAGCAGTTCTTC. This gives the protein CASSPPGLAGSNEQFF. Complete variable domain (other parts from reference TRBV7-3 and TRBJ2-1): GAGVSQTPSNKVTEKGKYVELRCDPISGHTALYWYRQSLGQGPEFLIYFQGTGAADDSGLPNDRFFAVRPEGSVSTLKIQRTERGDSAVYLCASSPPGLAGSNEQFFGPGTRLTVL.

This clonotype turned up a few times. V gene TRBV10-3 combines with J gene TRBJ1-2; TRBD1 matches at 9 bases. Germline CDR1 reads ENHRY; CDR2 reads SYGVKD. V trimming: 3 bases; J trimming: 5 bases; junction bases outside the gene matches: 4. This CDR3 spans 14 amino acids. CDR3 protein: CAISDWDRAYGYTF. CDR3 in DNA: TGTGCCATCAGTGACTGGGACAGGGCGTATGGCTACACCTTC.

In regard to this clonotype: Its ends do not fully match the called genes, so a read error is possible. The genes are TRBV12-3 or TRBV12-4 and TRBJ2-7, with D perhaps matching TRBD2 (7 bases). This CDR3 spans 13 amino acids. CDR3 coding DNA: TGTGCCAGCAGTTTTCACAGGGACTACGAGCACTACTTC. This gives the protein CASSFHRDYEHYF.

The rearrangement uses TRBV7-3 and TRBJ2-7; D not certain. CDR1 and CDR2 from the germline V gene are SGHTA and FQGTGA. CDR3 length: 15 amino acids. V gave up 5 bases and J gave up 7 bases, with 21 bases separating them. The CDR3 is CASSHELVPESEQYF. The CDR3 nucleotides are TGTGCCAGCAGCCACGAGCTAGTGCCAGAATCTGAGCAGTACTTC.

V is TRBV5-1 and J is TRBJ2-1; TRBD2 agrees at 9 bases. V was clipped by 0 bases and J by 6 bases; unmatched bases: 7. CDR1 and CDR2 (germline): SGHRS, YFSETQ. The CDR3 covers 16 residues. CDR3 coding DNA: TGCGCCAGCAGCTTGGGTGTTAGCGGGGGTCTCAATGAGCAGTTCTTC. Its protein product is CASSLGVSGGLNEQFF. Supplemented by reference TRBV5-1 and TRBJ2-1, the full variable domain reads KAGVTQTPRYLIKTRGQQVTLSCSPISGHRSVSWYQQTPGQGLQFLFEYFSETQRNKGNFPGRFSGRQFSNSRSEMNVSTLELGDSALYLCASSLGVSGGLNEQFFGPGTRLTVL.

This chain connects TRBV5-1 to TRBJ2-5; TRBD1 aligns across 8 bases. The germline V gene encodes CDR1 SGHRS and CDR2 YFSETQ. This CDR3 contains 17 residues. V gave up 5 bases and J gave up 0 bases; unmatched junction bases: 12. CDR3 protein: CASRATGGTSYQETQYF. Written as DNA, the CDR3 is TGCGCCAGCAGGGCTACAGGGGGGACCTCGTACCAAGAGACCCAGTACTTC. The full variable domain, its missing parts supplied by reference TRBV5-1 and TRBJ2-5, is KAGVTQTPRYLIKTRGQQVTLSCSPISGHRSVSWYQQTPGQGLQFLFEYFSETQRNKGNFPGRFSGRQFSNSRSEMNVSTLELGDSALYLCASRATGGTSYQETQYFGPGTRLLVL.

This chain links TRBV4-1 with TRBJ2-5; maybe TRBD2 (5 bases). Trimming took off 2 bases at V and 2 bases at J, with 9 bases between the two ends. Germline loops: CDR1 MGHRA, CDR2 YSYEKL. The CDR3 extends over 14 amino acids. As DNA, the CDR3 is TGCGCCAGCAGCCAACGGCCGGGGCAAGAGACCCAGTACTTC. It codes for CASSQRPGQETQYF.

This clonotype showed up just a few times. The chain is built from TRBV15 and TRBJ2-1; a possible D gene is TRBD1 (6 bases). CDR3 size: 16 residues. The V and J ends lost 0 bases and 3 bases respectively, with 12 bases between them. Germline loops: CDR1 LNHNV, CDR2 YYDKDF (reference sequence). CDR3 DNA: TGTGCCACCAGCAGAGACCGGGACACAGTCTACAATGAGCAGTTCTTC. It is translated as CATSRDRDTVYNEQFF. Complete variable domain (other parts from reference TRBV15 and TRBJ2-1): DAMVIQNPRYQVTQFGKPVTLSCSQTLNHNVMYWYQQKSSQAPKLLFHYYDKDFNNEADTPDNFQSRRPNTSFCFLDIRSPGLGDTAMYLCATSRDRDTVYNEQFFGPGTRLTVL.

There are a few counts of this clonotype. The CDR3 here is CASRTPLGIGTGRSPLHF. For the CDR3, the DNA is TGTGCCAGCAGGACACCACTGGGGATCGGGACAGGGCGTTCACCCCTCCACTTT. The chain combines TRBV28 with TRBJ1-6, with 9 bases lining up with TRBD1. The germline CDR1 and CDR2 sequences are MDHEN and SYDVKM. J was trimmed by 9 bases and V by 6 bases; bases with no gene match: 18. The CDR3 runs to 18 residues.

The chain recombines TRBV7-2 with TRBJ2-1; either TRBD1 or TRBD2 may fit D (5 bases each). Trimming removed 1 base from V and 5 bases from J, with 15 bases in between. Germline CDR1 reads SGHTA; CDR2 reads FQGNSA. The CDR3 has 16 residues. Here the CDR3 reads CASSLVRGQGDNEQFF. CDR3 DNA sequence: TGTGCCAGCAGCTTAGTCCGTGGGCAGGGAGACAATGAGCAGTTCTTC.

This clonotype appeared many times. The J gene is TRBJ1-2, the V gene TRBV29-1; tentative D call: TRBD1 (5 bases). Trimming stripped 6 bases from V and 7 bases from J, with 18 bases between. Germline lookup yields CDR1 SQVTM and CDR2 ANQGSEA. The CDR3 extends over 13 amino acids. The CDR3 nucleotides are TGCAGCGTAGGGACCGCGACAAAGAGTGGCTACACCTTC. It encodes CSVGTATKSGYTF. The full variable domain, rest sourced from reference TRBV29-1 and TRBJ1-2, is SAVISQKPSRDICQRGTSLTIQCQVDSQVTMMFWYRQQPGQSLTLIATANQGSEATYESGFVIDKFPISRPNLTFSTLTVSNMSPEDSSIYLCSVGTATKSGYTFGSGTRLTVV.

V gene TRBV7-3 combines with J gene TRBJ1-6, with 8 bases lining up with TRBD1. The V and J ends lost 1 base and 7 bases, in that order; junction bases with no gene match: 6. Germline V gene data show CDR1 as SGHTA and CDR2 as FQGTGA. The CDR3 consists of 16 residues. CDR3 sequence (DNA): TGTGCCAGCAGCTTAATTGGCACAGGGGGGAATTCACCCCTCCACTTT. Translating gives CASSLIGTGGNSPLHF.

This chain links TRBV2 with TRBJ1-4, with 8 bases that match TRBD1. This CDR3 contains 14 residues. V dropped 6 bases and J dropped 8; count of bases not matched to a gene: 8. Germline assignment: CDR1 SNHLY and CDR2 FYNNEI. The CDR3 reads CASSETGGGEKLFF. The CDR3 nucleotides are TGTGCCAGCAGCGAAACAGGGGGAGGAGAAAAACTGTTTTTT.

The chain employs TRBV20-1 and TRBJ1-6, with D uncertain. The CDR3 consists of 13 residues. The germline V gene has CDR1 DFQATT and CDR2 SNEGSKA (reference sequence). Trimming pared 3 bases from V and 7 bases from J, leaving 10 bases between. The CDR3 protein is CSASPGANSPLHF. CDR3 nucleotides: TGCAGTGCTAGCCCGGGTGCCAATTCACCCCTCCACTTT.

This clonotype was counted a few times. This sequence joins TRBV5-5 and TRBJ2-1, with D possibly TRBD2 on 7 matching bases. The CDR3 contains 13 residues. Germline V lookup: CDR1 SGHKS, CDR2 YYEKEE (reference sequence). V was shortened by 4 bases and J by 6 bases, with 11 bases between the two germline ends. The CDR3, as DNA: TGTGCCAGCAGCCAAGGGGGGGCCAATGAGCAGTTCTTC. Translating gives CASSQGGANEQFF.

The gene calls are TRBV20-1 and TRBJ2-3, with 8 bases lining up with TRBD2. CDR1 is DFQATT, CDR2 SNEGSKA, per germline (reference sequence). V gave up 2 bases and J gave up 0 bases; unmatched junction bases: 4. The CDR3 consists of 15 residues. DNA of the CDR3: TGCAGTGCTAGAAAAAGCGGGGGTAGCACAGATACGCAGTATTTT. Encoded protein: CSARKSGGSTDTQYF.

This clonotype has only a few counts. The DNA of the CDR3 is TGTGCCAGCAGTGAATCCCGGGGACGGGCCATCGGCAAGTATAATTCACCCCTCCACTTT. Translating it yields CASSESRGRAIGKYNSPLHF. V and J are TRBV25-1 and TRBJ1-6, with D perhaps TRBD1 (5 bases). Trimming pared 1 base from V and 4 bases from J, leaving 23 bases between. Looked up from germline, CDR1 is MGHDK and CDR2 is SYGVNS. CDR3 length: 20 amino acids.

For this clonotype: A junction boundary mismatches the germline segment, possibly from a read error. The chain couples TRBV6-2 or TRBV6-3 to TRBJ2-5; no definite D call. The CDR3 loop spans 16 amino acids. CDR1 is MNHEY, CDR2 SVGEGT, per germline. This CDR3 reads CASTNWAANGEEAQYF. CDR3 DNA sequence: TGTGCCAGCACCAACTGGGCAGCAAACGGAGAAGAGGCCCAGTACTTC.

There are a few counts of this clonotype. V usage is TRBV2 and J usage is TRBJ1-4, with D hard to call. This CDR3 has 16 amino acids. The V and J ends lost 2 bases and 4 bases respectively, with 14 bases between them. Germline-derived CDR1 and CDR2 are SNHLY and FYNNEI. This CDR3 is CASSEPHRPLNEKLFF. The CDR3 DNA follows: TGTGCCAGCAGTGAACCACATCGACCTCTTAATGAAAAACTGTTTTTT.

Only a few counts were recorded for this clonotype. This sequence joins TRBV4-2 and TRBJ2-3; D might be TRBD2 (5 bases). With 3 bases removed from V and 0 bases from J, the gap between germline ends came to 7 bases. The length of the CDR3 is 14 residues. CDR1 LGHNA and CDR2 YNFKEQ come from the germline V gene. The CDR3 reads CASSHGGSTDTQYF. CDR3 bases: TGTGCCAGCAGCCACGGCGGGAGCACAGATACGCAGTATTTT.

The genes are TRBV7-6 and TRBJ2-7, with 9 nucleotides matching TRBD1. V lost 0 bases and J lost 3; bases outside the gene matches: 6. CDR1 is SGHVS, CDR2 FNYEAQ, per germline. This CDR3 is 16 amino acids long. CDR3 loop: CASSLAWDRADYEQYF. The CDR3 DNA reads as TGTGCCAGCAGCTTAGCGTGGGACAGGGCGGACTACGAGCAGTACTTC.